This TCR beta chain was sequenced during a study of T-cell reconstitution after alpha-beta-depleted transplantation in children. Unique molecular identifiers were incorporated into the prepared TCRbeta library. A single record per CDR3 protein comes from TCRdb applying MiXCR to the PCR reads. The profile shows around 480,000 distinct CDR3 sequences, about 30% of them singletons. This CDR3 is built from 18 residues. CDR1 and CDR2 from the germline V gene are LGHNA and YSLEER. The J segment lost 4 bases and the V segment lost 2 bases, leaving 8 bases of the junction unmatched. The receptor comes from a human donor who donated a stem cell graft to a child with aplastic anemia. The sequencing here drew on PBMCs from the stem cell graft donor, taken from the stem cell graft. This chain joins TRBV4-3 and TRBJ2-3, with 14 bases aligning to TRBD2. The CDR3 loop reads CASSQLGTSGSRADTQYF. CDR3 DNA sequence: TGCGCCAGCAGCCAACTAGGGACTAGCGGGAGTCGGGCAGATACGCAGTATTTT.